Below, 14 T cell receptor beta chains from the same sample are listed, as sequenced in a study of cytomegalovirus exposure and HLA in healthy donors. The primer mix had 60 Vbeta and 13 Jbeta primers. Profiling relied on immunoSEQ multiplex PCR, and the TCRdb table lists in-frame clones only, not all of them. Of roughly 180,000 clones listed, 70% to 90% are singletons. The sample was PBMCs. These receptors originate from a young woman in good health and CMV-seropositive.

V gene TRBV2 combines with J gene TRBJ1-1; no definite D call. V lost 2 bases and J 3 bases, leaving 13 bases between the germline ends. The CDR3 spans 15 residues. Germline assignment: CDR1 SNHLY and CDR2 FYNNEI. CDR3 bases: TGTGCCAGCAGTGAAAGGGTAGGGAGGTACACTGAAGCTTTCTTT. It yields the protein CASSERVGRYTEAFF.

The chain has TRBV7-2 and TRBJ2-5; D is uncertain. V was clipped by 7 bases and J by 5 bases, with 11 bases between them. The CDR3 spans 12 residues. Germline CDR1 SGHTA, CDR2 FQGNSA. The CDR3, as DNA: TGTGCCAGCACCTCTCCCCCTGAGACCCAGTACTTC. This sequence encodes CASTSPPETQYF.

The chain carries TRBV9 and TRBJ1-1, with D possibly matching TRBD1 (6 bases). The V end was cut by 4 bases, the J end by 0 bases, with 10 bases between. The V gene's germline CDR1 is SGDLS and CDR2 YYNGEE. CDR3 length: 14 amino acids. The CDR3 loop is CASSPGQLNTEAFF. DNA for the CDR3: TGTGCCAGCAGCCCCGGACAGCTGAACACTGAAGCTTTCTTT.

The CDR3 loop is CASTTGETQYF. CDR3 DNA sequence: TGTGCCAGCACTACAGGGGAGACCCAGTACTTC. The chain has TRBV2 and TRBJ2-5, with a weak D call TRBD1 (6 bases). The CDR3 is 11 residues long. V was pared by 7 bases and J by 5 bases, with 8 bases between. From germline, CDR1 is SNHLY and CDR2 FYNNEI.

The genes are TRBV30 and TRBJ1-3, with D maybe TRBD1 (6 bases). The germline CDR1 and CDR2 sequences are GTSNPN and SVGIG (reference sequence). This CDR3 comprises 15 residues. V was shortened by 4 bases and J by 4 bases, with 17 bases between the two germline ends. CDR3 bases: TGTGCCTGGAAACTACAGGGTTATCGGGGAAACACCATATATTTT. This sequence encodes CAWKLQGYRGNTIYF.

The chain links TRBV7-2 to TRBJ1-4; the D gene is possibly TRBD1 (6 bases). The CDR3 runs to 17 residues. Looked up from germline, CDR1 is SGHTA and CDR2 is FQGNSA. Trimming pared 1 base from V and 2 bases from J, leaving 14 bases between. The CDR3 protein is CASSLVAGEGTNEKLFF. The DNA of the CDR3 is TGTGCCAGCAGCTTAGTCGCAGGGGAGGGGACTAATGAAAAACTGTTTTTT.

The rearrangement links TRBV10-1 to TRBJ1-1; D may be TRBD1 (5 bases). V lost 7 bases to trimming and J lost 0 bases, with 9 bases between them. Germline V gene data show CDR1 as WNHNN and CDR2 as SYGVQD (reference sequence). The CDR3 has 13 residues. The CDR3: CASKQGMNTEAFF. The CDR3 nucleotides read TGCGCCAGCAAGCAGGGCATGAACACTGAAGCTTTCTTT.

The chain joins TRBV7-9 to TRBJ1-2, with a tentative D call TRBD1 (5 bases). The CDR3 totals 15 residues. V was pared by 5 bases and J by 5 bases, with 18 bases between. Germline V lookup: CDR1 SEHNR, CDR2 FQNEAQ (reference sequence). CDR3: CASSMIRALRYGYTF. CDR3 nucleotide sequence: TGTGCCAGCAGCATGATCAGGGCACTTCGGTATGGCTACACCTTC.

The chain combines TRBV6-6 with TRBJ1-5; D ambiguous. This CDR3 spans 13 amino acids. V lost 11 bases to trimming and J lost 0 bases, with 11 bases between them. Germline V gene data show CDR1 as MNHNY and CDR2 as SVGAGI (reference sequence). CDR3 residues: CAGRRDSNQPQHF. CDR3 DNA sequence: TGTGCCGGCCGGAGGGATAGCAATCAGCCCCAGCATTTT.

The CDR3: CASSPSVGQASGFYEQYF. The CDR3 DNA reads as TGTGCCAGCAGCCCATCTGTGGGACAGGCCTCCGGATTTTACGAGCAGTACTTC. The chain recombines TRBV28 with TRBJ2-7; 8 nucleotides align to TRBD1. This CDR3 is built from 18 residues. With V trimmed by 6 bases and J by 4 bases, 20 bases remained unmatched. Germline values: CDR1 MDHEN, CDR2 SYDVKM. Using reference TRBV28 and TRBJ2-7 for the parts outside the CDR3, the full variable domain is DVKVTQSSRYLVKRTGEKVFLECVQDMDHENMFWYRQDPGLGLRLIYFSYDVKMKEKGDIPEGYSVSREKKERFSLILESASTNQTSMYLCASSPSVGQASGFYEQYFGPGTRLTVT.

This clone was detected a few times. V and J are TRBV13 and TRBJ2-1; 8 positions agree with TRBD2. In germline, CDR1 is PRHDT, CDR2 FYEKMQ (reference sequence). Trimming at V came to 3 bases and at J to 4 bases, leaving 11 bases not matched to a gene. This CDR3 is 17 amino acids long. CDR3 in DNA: TGTGCCAGCAGCTTCCTTTACGGGACTAGGAGATACAATGAGCAGTTCTTC. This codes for CASSFLYGTRRYNEQFF.

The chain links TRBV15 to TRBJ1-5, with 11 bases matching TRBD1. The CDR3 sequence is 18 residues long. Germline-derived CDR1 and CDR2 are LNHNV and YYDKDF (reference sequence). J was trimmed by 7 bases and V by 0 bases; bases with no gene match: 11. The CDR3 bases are TGTGCCACCAGCAGAGATCAGTCTCGGACAGGGGGCCGGCAGCCCCAGCATTTT. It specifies CATSRDQSRTGGRQPQHF.

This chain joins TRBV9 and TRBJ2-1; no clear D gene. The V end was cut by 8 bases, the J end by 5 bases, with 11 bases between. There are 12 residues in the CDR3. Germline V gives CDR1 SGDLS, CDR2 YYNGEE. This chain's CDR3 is CASDGADNEQFF. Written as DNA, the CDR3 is TGTGCCAGTGATGGAGCCGACAATGAGCAGTTCTTC.

The CDR3 loop is CASSLPVQETQYF. Written as DNA, the CDR3 is TGTGCCAGCAGCCTTCCAGTCCAGGAGACCCAGTACTTC. V and J are TRBV5-4 and TRBJ2-5, with D uncertain. V gave up 4 bases and J gave up 5 bases, with 12 bases separating them. The CDR3 is 13 residues long. CDR1 and CDR2 (germline): SGHNT, YYREEE (reference sequence).